What follows are 21 T cell receptor beta chains derived from one specimen sequenced in a study of shared clonotypes between healthy human individuals. Clones were read by immunoSEQ multiplex PCR, and TCRdb kept only the in-frame ones, dropping some. The sample lists about 2,200,000 clones, approximately 94% occurring once. Naive CD8 cells, CD45RO-negative and positively selected for CCR7, excluded terminally differentiated effector memory CD45RA+ cells. Material: naive CD8+ T cells from PBMCs. The receptors here all came from a man between 18 and 35 years old in good health. Some clones in this sample may be carry-over from other donors' samples.

This clone was picked up a small number of times. V is TRBV21-1 and J is TRBJ1-5; the D segment call TRBD1 is taken from the table without a DNA check. TRBV21-1 is designated a pseudogene. The CDR3 loop spans 14 amino acids. The CDR3, as DNA: TGTGCCAGACTTCGGACAGGGACCAATCAGCCCCAGCATTTT. This sequence encodes CARLRTGTNQPQHF.

The chain has TRBV28 and TRBJ2-2; unclear D gene. The germline V gene encodes CDR1 MDHEN and CDR2 SYDVKM. Trimming cost V 3 bases and J 0 bases, with 11 bases left between them. The CDR3 runs 16 residues. The CDR3 sequence is CASSLEYSPNTGELFF. The CDR3 region has the DNA TGTGCCAGCAGTTTGGAGTACAGTCCGAACACCGGGGAGCTGTTTTTT.

The chain recombines TRBV5-8 with TRBJ1-1; no firm D call. V was clipped by 5 bases and J by 5 bases, with 10 bases between them. The length of the CDR3 is 12 residues. CDR1 is SGHTS, CDR2 YDEGEE, per germline. The CDR3 DNA reads as TGTGCCAGCAGTTTGTGGAGAACTGAAGCTTTCTTT. The encoded protein is CASSLWRTEAFF.

This chain joins TRBV7-2 and TRBJ2-7; 7 bases align to TRBD1. The CDR3 runs to 14 residues. Germline lookup yields CDR1 SGHTA and CDR2 FQGNSA. V trimming: 5 bases; J trimming: 3 bases; junction bases outside the gene matches: 7. CDR3 loop: CASSDRRQGYEQYF. The CDR3 DNA follows: TGTGCCAGCAGCGATCGAAGACAGGGCTACGAGCAGTACTTC.

This chain connects TRBV27 to TRBJ1-2; 9 bases fit TRBD1. Trimming removed 3 bases from V and 6 bases from J; junction bases left unmatched: 2. CDR1 is MNHEY, CDR2 SMNVEV, per germline (reference sequence). The CDR3 totals 13 residues. The CDR3 reads CASSFRTGDGYTF. Written as DNA, the CDR3 is TGTGCCAGCAGTTTCAGGACAGGGGATGGCTACACCTTC.

V is TRBV11-2 and J is TRBJ2-5, with TRBD2 matching 9 bases. Trimming cost V 0 bases and J 4 bases; bases outside gene matches: 12. This CDR3 region has 18 residues. Germline CDR1 reads SGHAT; CDR2 reads FQNNGV. The CDR3 DNA follows: TGTGCCAGCAGCTTAGATCTTCCTTTGATTAGCGGGGGAGAGACCCAGTACTTC. It codes for CASSLDLPLISGGETQYF.

V gene TRBV5-6 combines with J gene TRBJ1-5; TRBD1 is a possible D gene (6 bases). With 4 bases removed from V and 7 bases from J, the gap between germline ends came to 21 bases. The CDR3 is made up of 16 amino acids. Germline V gene data show CDR1 as SGHDT and CDR2 as YYEEEE. CDR3: CASSATLQGGDQPQHF. DNA for the CDR3: TGTGCCAGCAGCGCCACCTTACAGGGAGGGGACCAGCCCCAGCATTTT.

The V and J genes are TRBV19 and TRBJ2-1; D may match TRBD1 or TRBD2 (6 bases each). CDR3 length: 19 residues. V was clipped by 9 bases and J by 6 bases, with 33 bases between them. Germline lookup yields CDR1 LNHDA and CDR2 SQIVND (reference sequence). DNA of the CDR3: TGTGCCAGCCGGACTCCCGACAGGACAGCCGATAGCGGCCTCAATGAGCAGTTCTTC. Its protein product is CASRTPDRTADSGLNEQFF.

V is TRBV2 and J is TRBJ2-5; D may be TRBD2 (5 bases). The CDR3 length is 13 residues. The germline CDR1 and CDR2 sequences are SNHLY and FYNNEI. The ends were cut back, 6 bases at V and 5 bases at J, with 13 bases in the middle. The CDR3 nucleotides are TGTGCCAGCAGGGACTTCCCGGGGGAGACCCAGTACTTC. It specifies CASRDFPGETQYF.

The rearrangement uses TRBV27 and TRBJ1-5; D not resolved. The CDR3 extends over 14 amino acids. CDR1 is MNHEY and CDR2 is SMNVEV in the germline V gene (reference sequence). The germline V and J ends were trimmed by 8 bases and 0 bases, with 11 bases remaining between them. CDR3 sequence reads: CASWAGYSNQPQHF. The DNA for the CDR3 is TGTGCCAGCTGGGCGGGCTATAGCAATCAGCCCCAGCATTTT.

This chain connects TRBV2 to TRBJ1-1, with D uncertain. V lost 3 bases to trimming and J lost 2 bases, with 10 bases between them. The germline CDR1 and CDR2 sequences are SNHLY and FYNNEI. This CDR3 is built from 14 residues. The CDR3: CASSEVADNTEAFF. DNA for the CDR3: TGTGCCAGCAGTGAGGTAGCGGATAACACTGAAGCTTTCTTT.

The chain carries TRBV9 and TRBJ2-7, with no clear D. CDR1 is SGDLS, CDR2 YYNGEE, per germline. The V end lost 4 bases, the J end lost 2 bases, and 7 bases lay between the germline ends. The CDR3 has 12 residues. This chain's CDR3 is CASSSTPYEQYF. The DNA for the CDR3 is TGTGCCAGCAGCTCGACGCCCTACGAGCAGTACTTC.

This chain uses TRBV5-1 with TRBJ1-2; D uncertain. The CDR3 spans 10 residues. Germline CDR1 reads SGHRS; CDR2 reads YFSETQ. V was cut by 5 bases and J by 6 bases, with 5 bases left in between. The CDR3 loop is CASRGNGYTF. The CDR3 DNA sequence: TGCGCCAGCAGAGGCAATGGCTACACCTTC.

Remarks on this clone: The same CDR3 arises from other DNA sequences in this sample as well. The J gene is TRBJ2-7, the V gene TRBV27; no firm D call. Germline assignment: CDR1 MNHEY and CDR2 SMNVEV (reference sequence). The V and J ends lost 2 bases and 1 base respectively, with 6 bases between them. The CDR3 consists of 13 residues. The CDR3 sequence is CASSLLYSYEQYF. Here the CDR3 DNA reads TGTGCCAGCAGTTTACTATATTCCTACGAGCAGTACTTC.

The CDR3 region is CASSKAGTGYEQYF. CDR3 nucleotides: TGTGCCAGCAGCAAAGCCGGGACAGGCTACGAGCAGTACTTC. This sequence joins TRBV7-3 and TRBJ2-7; 8 nucleotides match TRBD1. CDR3 length: 14 residues. V shed 5 bases, J shed 3 bases, and the junction held 6 bases outside the gene matches. CDR1 is SGHTA, CDR2 FQGTGA, per germline.

The chain links TRBV29-1 to TRBJ2-3; unclear D gene. V was pared by 5 bases and J by 8 bases, with 2 bases between. Germline CDR1 is SQVTM and CDR2 is ANQGSEA. The CDR3 runs 8 residues. The CDR3: CSVPTQYF. For the CDR3, the DNA is TGCAGCGTTCCTACGCAGTATTTT.

The chain combines TRBV6-1 with TRBJ1-3; 10 nucleotides align to TRBD1. This CDR3 is built from 16 residues. The V and J ends lost 2 bases and 3 bases, in that order; junction bases with no gene match: 4. The germline V gene encodes CDR1 MNHNS and CDR2 SASEGT. The CDR3 sequence is CASSERQGAGGNTIYF. Here the CDR3 DNA reads TGTGCCAGCAGTGAACGACAGGGGGCTGGTGGAAACACCATATATTTT.

CDR3 bases: TGTGCCACCGCGGACGCGGGAGGGAACTACAATGAGCAGTTCTTC. Translating it yields CATADAGGNYNEQFF. This rearrangement joins TRBV27 to TRBJ2-1; 9 bases are shared with TRBD2. The length of the CDR3 is 15 residues. Germline V gene lookup returns CDR1 MNHEY and CDR2 SMNVEV (reference sequence). Trimming removed 10 bases from V and 3 bases from J; junction bases left unmatched: 10.

In DNA, the CDR3 is TGCAGCGTTGCTGCGATCGGGGTCCGCTCCTACAATGAGCAGTTCTTC. Protein sequence: CSVAAIGVRSYNEQFF. V usage is TRBV29-1 and J usage is TRBJ2-1, with D perhaps matching TRBD2 (5 bases). Trimming shortened V by 4 bases and J by 0 bases, and 16 bases separated the two germline ends. The CDR3 is made up of 16 amino acids. Germline-derived CDR1 and CDR2 are SQVTM and ANQGSEA.

This chain joins TRBV27 and TRBJ2-7, with 10 positions matching TRBD1. The CDR3 is 14 residues long. The V and J ends lost 6 bases and 4 bases, in that order; junction bases with no gene match: 6. The V gene's germline CDR1 is MNHEY and CDR2 SMNVEV (reference sequence). The CDR3 nucleotides read TGTGCCAGCAGGATGACAGGGGGCGTATACGAGCAGTACTTC. Translated, it gives CASRMTGGVYEQYF.

The chain has TRBV27 and TRBJ2-6; D gene uncertain. V lost 3 bases to trimming and J lost 2 bases, with 14 bases between them. Germline lookup yields CDR1 MNHEY and CDR2 SMNVEV (reference sequence). The CDR3 covers 17 residues. The CDR3 sequence is CASSFIKVVTGANVLTF. The DNA for the CDR3 is TGTGCCAGCAGTTTTATTAAGGTTGTGACTGGGGCCAACGTCCTGACTTTC.